The clone carrying this T cell receptor beta chain has ten or more counts. These data originate in a study of patients and donors after allogeneic stem cell transplantation. In TCRdb, the RT-PCR reads were re-called with MiXCR into one record per CDR3 protein. The repertoire includes about 150,000 distinct CDR3 sequences, 24% of them detected once, and around 26% sits in the top ten. The CDR3 sequence is 15 residues long. V was trimmed by 5 bases and J by 1 base, leaving 14 bases between them. CDR1 and CDR2 from the germline V gene are MNHEY and SVGEGT. Sequencing used blood, either unsorted or a sorted T cell fraction (not recorded which). The source of this sequence is a human donor who was either an allogeneic HSCT recipient or a stem cell or donor lymphocyte infusion donor (not recorded which). It is not recorded whose cells these are; they may come from a transplant donor. This sequence joins TRBV6-2 or TRBV6-3 and TRBJ1-2; tentative D call: TRBD1 (6 bases). For the CDR3, the DNA is TGTGCCAGCAGTCCGTCGGGACAAATTAACTATGGCTACACCTTC. Residues: CASSPSGQINYGYTF.